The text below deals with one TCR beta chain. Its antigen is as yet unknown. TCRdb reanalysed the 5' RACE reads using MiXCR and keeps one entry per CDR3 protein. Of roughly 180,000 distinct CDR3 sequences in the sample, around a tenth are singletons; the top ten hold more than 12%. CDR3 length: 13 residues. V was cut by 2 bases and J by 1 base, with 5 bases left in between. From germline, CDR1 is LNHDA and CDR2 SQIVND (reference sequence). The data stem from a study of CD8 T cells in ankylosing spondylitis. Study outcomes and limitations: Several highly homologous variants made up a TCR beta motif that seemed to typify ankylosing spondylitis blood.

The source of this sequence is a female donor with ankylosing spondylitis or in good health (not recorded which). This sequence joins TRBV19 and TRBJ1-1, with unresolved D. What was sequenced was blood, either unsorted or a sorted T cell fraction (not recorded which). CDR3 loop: CASSIPANTEAFF. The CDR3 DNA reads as TGTGCCAGTAGTATACCGGCGAACACTGAAGCTTTCTTT.